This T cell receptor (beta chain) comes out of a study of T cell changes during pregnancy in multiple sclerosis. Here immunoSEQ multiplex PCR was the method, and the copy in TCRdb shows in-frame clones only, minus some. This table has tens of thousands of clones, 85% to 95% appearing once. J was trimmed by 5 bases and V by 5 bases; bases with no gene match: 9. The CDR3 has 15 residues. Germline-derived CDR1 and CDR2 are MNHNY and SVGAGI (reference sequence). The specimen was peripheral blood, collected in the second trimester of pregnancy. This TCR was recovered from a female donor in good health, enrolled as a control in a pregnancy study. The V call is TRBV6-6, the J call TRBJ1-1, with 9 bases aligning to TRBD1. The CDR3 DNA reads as TGTGCCAGCAGTATGCCCGGGACAGGGAGGACTGAAGCTTTCTTT. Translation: CASSMPGTGRTEAFF.